Listed below are T cell receptor beta chains from one sample, sequenced in a study of a mutant IDH1 vaccine in newly diagnosed glioma. The assay was immunoSEQ multiplex PCR, and TCRdb's table has in-frame clones only and misses some. This sample has some 60,000 clones; roughly four fifths occur once, and the top ten carry around 4.1%. The antigens these receptors bind are not known. This specimen was PBMCs, taken from a glioma patient whose treatment included an IDH1 peptide vaccine. These receptors were obtained from a man aged 30 to 45 with glioma. CDR3s include the opening cysteine and the closing phenylalanine or tryptophan. A D gene is named only where the DNA matches it firmly. Clone size appears in some rows only: once, few, many, or a class for an expanded clone.

size	V	J	D	DNA	CDR3
-	TRBV29-1	TRBJ1-1	-	TGCAGCGGTTGGAGTAGGGCGGCGAACACTGAAGCTTTCTTT	CSGWSRAANTEAFF
-	TRBV30	TRBJ1-2	-	TGTGCCTGGAGGGGCTCCCGTGGCTACACCTTC	CAWRGSRGYTF
-	TRBV19	TRBJ1-4	-	TGTGCCAGTAGCAACCCCGGAGGCAGGGTTGGTGAAAAACTGTTTTTT	CASSNPGGRVGEKLFF
-	TRBV6-5	TRBJ1-4	TRBD1	TGTGCCAGCAGCCACGGGACAGTTAATGAAAAACTGTTTTTT	CASSHGTVNEKLFF
few	TRBV16	TRBJ1-1	-	TGTGCCAGCAGCCAAATAGTTTCAGCCGGAATCCCTGAAGCTTTCTTT	CASSQIVSAGIPEAFF
-	TRBV2	TRBJ2-5	TRBD2	TGTGCCAGCAGTGACTTCGCTAGCGGGGTCCAAGAGACCCAGTACTTC	CASSDFASGVQETQYF
-	TRBV5-4	TRBJ1-1	TRBD1	TGTGCCAGCAGCTTACAGGGGACGGGAACTGAAGCTTTCTTT	CASSLQGTGTEAFF
-	TRBV11-2	TRBJ2-1	-	TGTGCCAGCAGCTTAGATGTAGGCCGGGGCCTATACAATGAGCAGTTCTTC	CASSLDVGRGLYNEQFF
-	TRBV28	TRBJ1-2	TRBD1	TGTGCCAGCAGTTTATTCCGACAGGGGTCGGGGGGCTACACCTTC	CASSLFRQGSGGYTF
-	TRBV27	TRBJ1-2	-	TGTGCCAGCAGTTCACAGGGAGGCTTTAACTATGGCTACACCTTC	CASSSQGGFNYGYTF
-	TRBV4-1	TRBJ1-6	-	TGCGCCAGCAGCCCCTTTGGTCTCTCCTATAATTCACCCCTCCACTTT	CASSPFGLSYNSPLHF
-	TRBV4-2	TRBJ2-1	-	TGTGCCAGCAGCCACCCCGGGGCAGCCTCCTACAATGAGCAGTTCTTC	CASSHPGAASYNEQFF
-	TRBV2	TRBJ2-7	TRBD1	TGTGCCAGCAGTGAGTTCAGGGGGTACGAGCAGTACTTC	CASSEFRGYEQYF
-	TRBV15	TRBJ2-7	-	TGTGCCACCAGCGGCGAATTACATCCTTCCTACGAGCAGTACTTC	CATSGELHPSYEQYF
-	TRBV2	TRBJ2-7	TRBD2	TGTGCCAGCCGGGTAGGACTAGCGATGTACGAGCAGTACTTC	CASRVGLAMYEQYF
-	TRBV15	TRBJ2-7	-	TGTGCCACCAGCAGAGATCGGGGCAGGGTTCCTCAGTACTTC	CATSRDRGRVPQYF
-	TRBV7-9	TRBJ1-2	TRBD1	TGTGCCAGCAGCTTAAGACAGGGGTCCACAGCTAACTATGGCTACACCTTC	CASSLRQGSTANYGYTF
-	TRBV19	TRBJ1-2	-	TGTGCCAGTAGTACGGGGACGGCCACCTATGGCTACACCTTC	CASSTGTATYGYTF
-	TRBV7-9	TRBJ2-1	-	TGTGCCAGCAGCTTAGGCCCAATCGACTACAATGAGCAGTTCTTC	CASSLGPIDYNEQFF
-	TRBV5-1	TRBJ2-4	-	TGCGCCAGCAGCTCCCGTCCGGATGCAAACATTCAGTACTTC	CASSSRPDANIQYF
-	TRBV18	TRBJ2-5	-	TGTGCCAGCTCACCGGGGTGGGGCCTTCCGGCACAAGAGACCCAGTACTTC	CASSPGWGLPAQETQYF
-	TRBV7-9	TRBJ1-3	-	TGTGCCAGCAGCTTAGCAAGTACCGTTAGCTCTGGAAACACCATATATTTT	CASSLASTVSSGNTIYF
-	TRBV18	TRBJ1-1	TRBD1	TGTGCCAGCTCACGTGACAGGGCCACTGAAGCTTTCTTT	CASSRDRATEAFF